The 18 T cell receptor beta chains below were found in one sample sequenced in a study of T cell responses to AZD1222 COVID-19 vaccine. TCRdb's table, derived via immunoSEQ multiplex PCR, lists solely in-frame clones and lacks some. This table holds about 150,000 clones, 90% found once. The sequencing here drew on peripheral blood, taken 28 days after the second AZD1222 dose. These receptors came from an adult who received the AZD1222 COVID-19 vaccine.

This clone appeared a single time. V is TRBV14 and J is TRBJ1-2; D may be TRBD1 (6 bases). The V and J ends lost 0 bases and 0 bases respectively, with 17 bases between them. The CDR3 runs 18 residues. Germline loops: CDR1 SGHDN, CDR2 FVKESK. The CDR3 bases are TGTGCCAGCAGCCAAGATATCCGTCAGGGGACCCCTAACTATGGCTACACCTTC. It codes for CASSQDIRQGTPNYGYTF.

The DNA of the CDR3 is TGTGCCAGCAGTTTAAGTCGACAGGCACCCTATGGCTACACCTTC. Its translation is CASSLSRQAPYGYTF. The V gene is TRBV27, the J gene TRBJ1-2, with TRBD1 as a possible D gene (6 bases). Germline lookup yields CDR1 MNHEY and CDR2 SMNVEV (reference sequence). Trimming removed 2 bases at V and 4 bases at J, with 14 bases between. The CDR3 consists of 15 residues.

V is TRBV30 and J is TRBJ2-7; 9 nucleotides line up with TRBD1. J was trimmed by 9 bases and V by 2 bases; bases with no gene match: 11. The CDR3 has 14 residues. Germline V gene sequence: CDR1 GTSNPN, CDR2 SVGIG (reference sequence). The CDR3 spells CAWSIPGQGEVQYF. In DNA, the CDR3 is TGTGCCTGGAGTATCCCGGGACAGGGTGAGGTGCAGTACTTC.

This rearrangement joins TRBV6-5 to TRBJ1-5, with a tentative D call TRBD1 (6 bases). Per the germline V gene, CDR1 is MNHEY and CDR2 is SVGAGI. Trimming cost V 6 bases and J 6 bases, with 15 bases left between them. The CDR3 totals 14 residues. The CDR3 DNA is TGTGCCAGCAGCCTCCAAGGGGGTGGTCAGCCCCAGCATTTT. Residues: CASSLQGGGQPQHF.

The chain couples TRBV24-1 to TRBJ2-1, with 11 bases identical to TRBD2. CDR3 length: 15 amino acids. V lost 3 bases to trimming and J lost 10 bases; unmatched junction nucleotides: 7. Per the germline V gene, CDR1 is KGHDR and CDR2 is SFDVKD. CDR3 region: CATSDPRLAGGEQFF. DNA for the CDR3: TGTGCCACCAGTGATCCGCGCCTAGCGGGAGGCGAGCAGTTCTTC.

This chain joins TRBV7-9 and TRBJ1-1, with 7 bases that match TRBD1. CDR1 is SEHNR, CDR2 FQNEAQ, per germline (reference sequence). V was clipped by 5 bases and J by 1 base; unmatched bases: 4. The CDR3 is 14 residues long. For the CDR3, the DNA is TGTGCCAGCAGCCTGGGACAGCCGAACACTGAAGCTTTCTTT. This codes for CASSLGQPNTEAFF. The full variable domain, its missing parts supplied by reference TRBV7-9 and TRBJ1-1, is DTGVSQNPRHKITKRGQNVTFRCDPISEHNRLYWYRQTLGQGPEFLTYFQNEAQLEKSRLLSDRFSAERPKGSFSTLEIQRTEQGDSAMYLCASSLGQPNTEAFFGQGTRLTVV.

The V gene is TRBV6-1, the J gene TRBJ1-4; TRBD1 is a possible D gene (5 bases). This CDR3 is built from 15 residues. Germline lookup yields CDR1 MNHNS and CDR2 SASEGT. Trimming pared 2 bases from V and 0 bases from J, leaving 7 bases between. This CDR3 reads CASSERGATNEKLFF. The CDR3, as DNA: TGTGCCAGCAGTGAACGGGGGGCAACTAATGAAAAACTGTTTTTT.

The chain couples TRBV11-2 to TRBJ1-2; no definite D call. CDR3 length: 13 residues. V lost 0 bases and J 1 base, leaving 3 bases between the germline ends. CDR1 is SGHAT, CDR2 FQNNGV, per germline. The CDR3, as DNA: TGTGCCAGCAGCTTAGAATTTAACTATGGCTACACCTTC. Residues: CASSLEFNYGYTF.

This clone was recorded once. The chain recombines TRBV10-3 with TRBJ2-7; 9 nucleotides line up with TRBD1. With V trimmed by 4 bases and J by 1 base, 8 bases remained unmatched. Germline V gene lookup returns CDR1 ENHRY and CDR2 SYGVKD. The CDR3 sequence is 16 residues long. CDR3 sequence (DNA): TGTGCCATCAGTGGCCCTCGGGACAGGGTGTCCTACGAGCAGTACTTC. Amino acids: CAISGPRDRVSYEQYF.

The V call is TRBV18, the J call TRBJ1-5, with D perhaps matching TRBD1 (6 bases). Germline V gene sequence: CDR1 KGHSH, CDR2 LQKENI. V lost 1 base and J lost 1, with 8 bases in between. The CDR3 runs 15 residues. The CDR3 region is CASSPLTGSNQPQHF. For the CDR3, the DNA is TGTGCCAGCTCACCACTTACAGGGAGCAATCAGCCCCAGCATTTT. Complete variable domain (other parts from reference TRBV18 and TRBJ1-5): NAGVMQNPRHLVRRRGQEARLRCSPMKGHSHVYWYRQLPEEGLKFMVYLQKENIIDESGMPKERFSAEFPKEGPSILRIQQVVRGDSAAYFCASSPLTGSNQPQHFGDGTRLSIL.

CDR3 loop: CARGGTGFYEQYF. The DNA for the CDR3 is TGTGCCAGGGGTGGGACAGGGTTTTACGAGCAGTACTTC. The rearrangement links TRBV2 to TRBJ2-7; TRBD1 agrees at 9 bases. The CDR3 sequence is 13 residues long. Trimming cost V 9 bases and J 4 bases; bases outside gene matches: 7. CDR1 and CDR2 from the germline V gene are SNHLY and FYNNEI.

This chain connects TRBV5-4 to TRBJ2-2, with 7 bases lining up with TRBD2. This CDR3 has 16 residues. Per the germline V gene, CDR1 is SGHNT and CDR2 is YYREEE (reference sequence). V dropped 3 bases and J dropped 1; count of bases not matched to a gene: 6. CDR3 sequence reads: CASSSELAMNTGELFF. The CDR3 DNA is TGTGCCAGCAGCTCGGAACTAGCGATGAACACCGGGGAGCTGTTTTTT.

The chain combines TRBV12-5 with TRBJ2-1; D is possibly TRBD2 (6 bases). CDR3 length: 16 amino acids. Trimming took off 0 bases at V and 10 bases at J, with 19 bases between the two ends. The germline gives CDR1 LGHNT, CDR2 FRNRAP. The CDR3 region has the DNA TGTGCTAGTGGTTTGGTTGCTTTAGGAGGGGCGGAAGAGCAGTTCTTC. It yields the protein CASGLVALGGAEEQFF.

J is TRBJ1-6 and V is TRBV2; D gene uncertain. The V end was cut by 6 bases, the J end by 6 bases, with 3 bases between. Per the germline V gene, CDR1 is SNHLY and CDR2 is FYNNEI. The CDR3 runs 11 residues. The CDR3 nucleotides read TGTGCCAGCAGGGTTAATTCACCCCTCCACTTT. Translating gives CASRVNSPLHF.

In this sample, this clone turned up a few times. V and J are TRBV7-2 and TRBJ1-1; no reliable D call. The CDR3 has 11 residues. V lost 0 bases, J lost 12 bases, and 8 bases lay in between. The germline gives CDR1 SGHTA, CDR2 FQGNSA. The chain's CDR3 is CASSLARAPFF. CDR3 nucleotide sequence: TGTGCCAGCAGCTTAGCGCGGGCGCCTTTCTTT.

Note on this clone: Other DNA sequences in the same sample also yield this CDR3. The V and J genes are TRBV4-1 and TRBJ2-7, with unresolved D. The V end lost 3 bases, the J end lost 2 bases, and 2 bases lay between the germline ends. In germline, CDR1 is MGHRA, CDR2 YSYEKL. The CDR3 runs 11 residues. CDR3 sequence: CASSQAYEQYF. CDR3 DNA sequence: TGCGCCAGCAGCCAGGCCTACGAGCAGTACTTC.

The CDR3 region has the DNA TGTGCCAGCAGTGAAAGGGTCAGAAACTCTGGAAACACCATATATTTT. Its translation: CASSERVRNSGNTIYF. The V call is TRBV6-1, the J call TRBJ1-3; D unresolved. The CDR3 spans 16 residues. Trimming removed 2 bases at V and 0 bases at J, with 11 bases between. Germline CDR1 MNHNS, CDR2 SASEGT.

The J gene is TRBJ1-5, the V gene TRBV21-1; the table's TRBD1 call for D was not verified on the DNA. TRBV21-1 is a recognized pseudogene. There are 18 residues in the CDR3. CDR3 amino acids: CASSKGPSLTGKDQPQHF. CDR3 DNA: TGTGCCAGCAGCAAAGGCCCCTCCTTGACAGGGAAGGATCAGCCCCAGCATTTT.